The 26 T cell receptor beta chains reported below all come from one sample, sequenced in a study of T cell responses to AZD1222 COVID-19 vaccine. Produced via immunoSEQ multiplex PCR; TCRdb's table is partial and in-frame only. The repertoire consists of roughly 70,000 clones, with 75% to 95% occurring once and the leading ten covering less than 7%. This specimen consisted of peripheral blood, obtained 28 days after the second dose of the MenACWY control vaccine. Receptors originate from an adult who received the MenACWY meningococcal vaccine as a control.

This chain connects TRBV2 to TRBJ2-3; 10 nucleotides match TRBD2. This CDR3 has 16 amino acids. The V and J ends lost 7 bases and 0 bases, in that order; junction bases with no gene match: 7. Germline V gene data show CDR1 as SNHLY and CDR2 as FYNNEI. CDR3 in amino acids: CASTSGRGYSTDTQYF. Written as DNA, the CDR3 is TGTGCCAGCACTAGCGGGAGAGGGTACAGCACAGATACGCAGTATTTT. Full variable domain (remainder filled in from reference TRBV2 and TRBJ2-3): EPEVTQTPSHQVTQMGQEVILRCVPISNHLYFYWYRQILGQKVEFLVSFYNNEISEKSEIFDDQFSVERPDGSNFTLKIRSTKLEDSAMYFCASTSGRGYSTDTQYFGPGTRLTVL.

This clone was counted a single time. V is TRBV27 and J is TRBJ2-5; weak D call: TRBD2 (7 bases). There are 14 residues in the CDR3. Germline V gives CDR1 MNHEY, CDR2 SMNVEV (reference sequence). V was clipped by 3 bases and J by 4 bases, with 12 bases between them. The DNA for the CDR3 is TGTGCCAGCAGTTTCTTTAGGGGGGGAGAGACCCAGTACTTC. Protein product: CASSFFRGGETQYF.

CDR3 sequence: CASGGGTSYEQYF. In DNA, the CDR3 is TGTGCCAGCGGGGGGGGGACCTCCTACGAGCAGTACTTC. This chain joins TRBV2 and TRBJ2-7; TRBD2 matches 7 bases. Germline values: CDR1 SNHLY, CDR2 FYNNEI. V gave up 8 bases and J gave up 0 bases; unmatched junction bases: 4. The CDR3 consists of 13 residues.

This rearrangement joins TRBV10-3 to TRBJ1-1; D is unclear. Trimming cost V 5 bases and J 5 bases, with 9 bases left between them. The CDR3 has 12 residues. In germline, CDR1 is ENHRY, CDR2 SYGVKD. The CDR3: CAISLGRTEAFF. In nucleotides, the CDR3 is TGTGCCATCAGTCTCGGACGGACTGAAGCTTTCTTT.

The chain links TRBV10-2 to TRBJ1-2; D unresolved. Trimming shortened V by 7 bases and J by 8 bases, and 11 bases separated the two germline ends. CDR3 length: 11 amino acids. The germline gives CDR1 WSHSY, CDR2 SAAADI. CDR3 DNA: TGCGCCAGCATGGCGGGTTCCGGCTACACCTTC. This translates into CASMAGSGYTF.

CDR3 in amino acids: CASSVAVEAEAFF. DNA of the CDR3: TGTGCCAGCAGCGTGGCGGTGGAGGCCGAAGCTTTCTTT. This chain links TRBV9 with TRBJ1-1; D ambiguous. V was pared by 2 bases and J by 8 bases, with 13 bases between. The CDR3 extends over 13 amino acids. CDR1 SGDLS and CDR2 YYNGEE come from the germline V gene.

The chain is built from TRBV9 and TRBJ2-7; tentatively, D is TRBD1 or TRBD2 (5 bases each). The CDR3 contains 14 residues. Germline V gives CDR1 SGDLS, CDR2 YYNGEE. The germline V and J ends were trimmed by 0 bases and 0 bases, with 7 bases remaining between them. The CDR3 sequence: CASSVGGDSYEQYF. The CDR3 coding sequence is TGTGCCAGCAGCGTAGGAGGGGACTCCTACGAGCAGTACTTC. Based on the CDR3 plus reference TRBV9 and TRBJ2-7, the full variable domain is DSGVTQTPKHLITATGQRVTLRCSPRSGDLSVYWYQQSLDQGLQFLIQYYNGEERAKGNILERFSAQQFPDLHSELNLSSLELGDSALYFCASSVGGDSYEQYFGPGTRLTVT.

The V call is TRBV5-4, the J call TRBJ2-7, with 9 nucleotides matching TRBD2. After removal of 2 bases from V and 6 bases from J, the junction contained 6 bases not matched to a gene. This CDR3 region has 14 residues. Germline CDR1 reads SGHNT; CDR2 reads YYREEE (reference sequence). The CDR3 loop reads CASSFSTSGFEQYF. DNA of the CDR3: TGTGCCAGCAGCTTCTCTACTAGCGGGTTCGAGCAGTACTTC.

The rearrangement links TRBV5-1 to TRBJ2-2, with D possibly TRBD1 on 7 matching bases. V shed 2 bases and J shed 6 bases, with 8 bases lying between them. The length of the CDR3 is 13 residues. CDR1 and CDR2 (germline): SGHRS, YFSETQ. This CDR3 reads CASSFRGAGELFF. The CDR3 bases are TGCGCCAGCAGCTTCAGGGGGGCCGGGGAGCTGTTTTTT.

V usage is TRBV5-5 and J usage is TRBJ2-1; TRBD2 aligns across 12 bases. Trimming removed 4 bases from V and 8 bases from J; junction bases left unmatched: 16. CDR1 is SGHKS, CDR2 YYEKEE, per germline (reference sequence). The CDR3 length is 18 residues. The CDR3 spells CASSQRTSGIGGIHEQFF. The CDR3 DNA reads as TGTGCCAGCAGCCAGAGGACTAGCGGGATAGGGGGAATCCATGAGCAGTTCTTC.

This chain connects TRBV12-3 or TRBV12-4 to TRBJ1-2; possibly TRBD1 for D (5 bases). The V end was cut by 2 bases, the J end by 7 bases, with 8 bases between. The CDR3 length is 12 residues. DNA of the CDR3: TGTGCCAGCAGTTTATCGGGGGTTGGCTACACCTTC. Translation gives CASSLSGVGYTF.

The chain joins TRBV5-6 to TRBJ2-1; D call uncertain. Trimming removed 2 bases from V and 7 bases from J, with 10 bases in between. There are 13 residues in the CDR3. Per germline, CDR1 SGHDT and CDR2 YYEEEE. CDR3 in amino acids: CASSFSAPNEQFF. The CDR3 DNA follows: TGTGCCAGCAGCTTTTCGGCCCCGAATGAGCAGTTCTTC. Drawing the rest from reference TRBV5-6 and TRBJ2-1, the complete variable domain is DAGVTQSPTHLIKTRGQQVTLRCSPKSGHDTVSWYQQALGQGPQFIFQYYEEEERQRGNFPDRFSGHQFPNYSSELNVNALLLGDSALYLCASSFSAPNEQFFGPGTRLTVL.

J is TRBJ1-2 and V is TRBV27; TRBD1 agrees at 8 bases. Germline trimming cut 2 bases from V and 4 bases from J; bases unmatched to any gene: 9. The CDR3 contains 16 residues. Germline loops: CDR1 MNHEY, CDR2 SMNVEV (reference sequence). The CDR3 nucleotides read TGTGCCAGCAGTTTAAATCAGGGGGCTTCTATCTATGGCTACACCTTC. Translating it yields CASSLNQGASIYGYTF.

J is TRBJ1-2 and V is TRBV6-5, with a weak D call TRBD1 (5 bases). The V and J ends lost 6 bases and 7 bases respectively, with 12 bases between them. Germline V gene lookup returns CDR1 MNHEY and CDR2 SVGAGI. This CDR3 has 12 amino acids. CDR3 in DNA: TGTGCCAGCAGGGCTCAGGGCGCTGGCTACACCTTC. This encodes CASRAQGAGYTF.

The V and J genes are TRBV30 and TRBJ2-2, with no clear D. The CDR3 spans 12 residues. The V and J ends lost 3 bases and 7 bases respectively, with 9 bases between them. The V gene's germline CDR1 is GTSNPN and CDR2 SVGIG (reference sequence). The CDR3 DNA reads TGTGCCTGGAGGACCCCAGGCGGGGAGCTGTTTTTT. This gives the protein CAWRTPGGELFF.

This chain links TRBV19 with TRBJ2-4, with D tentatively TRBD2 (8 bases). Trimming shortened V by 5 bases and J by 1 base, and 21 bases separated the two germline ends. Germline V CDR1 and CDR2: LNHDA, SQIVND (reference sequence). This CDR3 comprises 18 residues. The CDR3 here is CASSQRGGTDSAKNIQYF. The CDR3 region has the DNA TGTGCCAGTAGTCAACGCGGGGGGACAGATAGTGCCAAAAACATTCAGTACTTC.

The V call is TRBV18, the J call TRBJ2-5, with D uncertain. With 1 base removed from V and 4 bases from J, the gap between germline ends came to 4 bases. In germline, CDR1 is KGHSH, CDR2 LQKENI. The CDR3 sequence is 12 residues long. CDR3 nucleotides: TGTGCCAGCTCACCACGTCGAGAGACCCAGTACTTC. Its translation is CASSPRRETQYF.

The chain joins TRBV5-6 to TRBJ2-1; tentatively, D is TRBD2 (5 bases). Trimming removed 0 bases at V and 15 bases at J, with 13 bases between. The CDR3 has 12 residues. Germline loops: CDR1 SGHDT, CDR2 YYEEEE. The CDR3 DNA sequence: TGTGCCAGCAGCTTGGCCGACTACCTAACGTTCTTC. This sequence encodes CASSLADYLTFF.

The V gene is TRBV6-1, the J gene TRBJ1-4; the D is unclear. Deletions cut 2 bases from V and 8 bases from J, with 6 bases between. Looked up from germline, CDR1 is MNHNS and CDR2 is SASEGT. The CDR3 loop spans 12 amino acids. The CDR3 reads CASSEQREKLFF. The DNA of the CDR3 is TGTGCCAGCAGTGAACAGAGAGAAAAACTGTTTTTT.

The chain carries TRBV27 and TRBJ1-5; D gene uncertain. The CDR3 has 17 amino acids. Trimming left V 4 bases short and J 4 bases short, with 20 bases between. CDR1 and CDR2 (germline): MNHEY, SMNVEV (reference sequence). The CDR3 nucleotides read TGTGCCAGCAGTTCGGGAGCAGCTCGCTTCATTAATCAGCCCCAGCATTTT. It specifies CASSSGAARFINQPQHF.

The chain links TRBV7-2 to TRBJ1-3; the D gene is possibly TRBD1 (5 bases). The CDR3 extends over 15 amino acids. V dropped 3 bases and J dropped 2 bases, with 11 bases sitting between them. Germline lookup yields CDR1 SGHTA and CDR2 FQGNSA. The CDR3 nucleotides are TGTGCCAGCAGCTTTGTCGGGGGAGCTGGAAACACCATATATTTT. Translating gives CASSFVGGAGNTIYF.

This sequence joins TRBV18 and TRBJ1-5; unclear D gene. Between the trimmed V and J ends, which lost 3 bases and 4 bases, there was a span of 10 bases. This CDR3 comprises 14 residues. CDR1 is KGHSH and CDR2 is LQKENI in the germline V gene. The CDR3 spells CASSPETQNQPQHF. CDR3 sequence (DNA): TGTGCCAGCTCACCCGAGACCCAAAATCAGCCCCAGCATTTT.

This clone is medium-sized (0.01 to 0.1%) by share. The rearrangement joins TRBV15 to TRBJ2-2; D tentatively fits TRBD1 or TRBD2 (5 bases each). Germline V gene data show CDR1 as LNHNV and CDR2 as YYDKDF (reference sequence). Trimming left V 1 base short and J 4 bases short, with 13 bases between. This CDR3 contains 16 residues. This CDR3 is CATSRGGEILTGELFF. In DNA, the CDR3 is TGTGCCACCAGCAGAGGAGGGGAGATTCTCACCGGGGAGCTGTTTTTT.

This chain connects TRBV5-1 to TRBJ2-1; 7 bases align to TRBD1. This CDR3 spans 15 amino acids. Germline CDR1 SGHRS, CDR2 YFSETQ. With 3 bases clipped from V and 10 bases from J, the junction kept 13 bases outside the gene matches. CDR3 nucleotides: TGCGCCAGCAGCTCCCCCGGGACAGTTTTAAGGGAGCAGTTCTTC. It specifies CASSSPGTVLREQFF.

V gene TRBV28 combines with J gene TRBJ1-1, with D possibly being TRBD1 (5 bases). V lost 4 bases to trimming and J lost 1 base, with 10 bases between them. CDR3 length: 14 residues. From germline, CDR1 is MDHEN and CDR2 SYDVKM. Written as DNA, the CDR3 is TGTGCCAGCAGTTCGCAGGGAAAGAACACTGAAGCTTTCTTT. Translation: CASSSQGKNTEAFF.

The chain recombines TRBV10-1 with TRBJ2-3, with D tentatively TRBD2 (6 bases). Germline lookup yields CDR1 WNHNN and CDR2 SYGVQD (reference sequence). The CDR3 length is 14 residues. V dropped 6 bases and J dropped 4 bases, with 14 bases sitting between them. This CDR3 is CASRPTPGADTQYF. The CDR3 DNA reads TGCGCCAGCAGGCCGACCCCGGGGGCAGATACGCAGTATTTT.